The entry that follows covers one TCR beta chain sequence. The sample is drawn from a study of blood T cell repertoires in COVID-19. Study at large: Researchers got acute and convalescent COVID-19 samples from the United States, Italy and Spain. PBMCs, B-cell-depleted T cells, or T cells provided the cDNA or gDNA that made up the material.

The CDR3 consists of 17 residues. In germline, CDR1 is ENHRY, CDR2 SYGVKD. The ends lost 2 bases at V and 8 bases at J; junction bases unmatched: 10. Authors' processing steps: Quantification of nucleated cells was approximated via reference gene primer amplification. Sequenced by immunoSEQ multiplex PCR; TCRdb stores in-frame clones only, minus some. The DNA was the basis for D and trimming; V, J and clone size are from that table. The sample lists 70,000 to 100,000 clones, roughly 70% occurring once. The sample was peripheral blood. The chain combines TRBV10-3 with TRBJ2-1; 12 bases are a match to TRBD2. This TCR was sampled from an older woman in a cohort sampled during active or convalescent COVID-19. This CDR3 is CAISEASGGALSDEQFF. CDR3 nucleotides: TGTGCCATCAGTGAGGCTAGCGGGGGGGCTCTTTCCGATGAGCAGTTCTTC.